The following is a TCR beta chain sequence with its context. There is no known antigen for this receptor. Base qualities are not recorded, but no much larger clone differs from it by a single base. TCR repertoires of sorted CD4+ and CD8+ blood T cells from severe aplastic anemia patients and healthy subjects were deep-sequenced in the study. Ficoll-Paque density gradient centrifugation was used to isolate peripheral blood mononuclear cells. Before DNA extraction, CD4+ and CD8+ T cells were sorted by FACS or by magnetic beads. Genomic DNA was used as template for profiling of TCR beta VDJ combinations and CDR3 sequences. An Illumina HiSeq 2000 was used for TCR repertoire sequencing. Per the authors' processing: Repertoire assessment relied on Simpson's diversity index, CDR3 size and DJ length profiles, and TRBV/TRBJ rearrangement plots. The immunodominant clone was defined as the most abundant DNA sequence in deep sequencing data. CDR3 amino acid sequences were checked for sharing between subjects and were compared against published repertoires and the VDJdb database. TCRdb itself trimmed the public reads at Q25 with fastp, ran MiXCR and retained productive beta chains. Identical CDR3 protein sequences are pooled into one entry, listed with their most common genes and DNA. The V and J calls were not made by the authors but by TCRdb's processing. This sample holds around 170,000 distinct CDR3 sequences; about three fifths were observed only once. Under 50% of the sample rests with the top ten.

The data originate from a study of CD8+CD57+ T cells in acquired aplastic anemia (dated by TCRdb to the late 2010s). Broadly, across the study: DNA extracted from sorted CD4+ and CD8+ cells had a mean of approximately 3 ug, with a range of about 0.18 to 27.4 ug. Healthy donor samples averaged approximately 10 million reads for CD4+ and about 11 million for CD8+ cells. On the study overall, not on this receptor specifically: Around 31 CD8+ CDR3 sequences were shared between patients and controls but appeared highly expressed in patients and within their immunodominant clones. No significant difference in CD8+ Simpson's diversity was found between patients and healthy controls (P=0.060).

This clonotype originated in a human donor in good health. The sample was sorted CD4+, CD8+, or CD8+CD57+ T cells (not recorded which) from PBMCs.

The bases are TGCAGTGCTAGGGCAGCGAGCGGAGAGACCCAGTACTTC. The resulting protein is CSARAASGETQYF. Recombination connected TRBV20-1 to TRBJ2-5; the D segment could be TRBD2, given 5 matching bases. In the germline V gene (reference sequence), CDR1 corresponds to DFQATT and CDR2 to SNEGSKA. Trimming removed 3 bases from V and 4 bases from J, leaving 12 bases between the germline ends. The CDR3 measures 13 amino acids from cysteine to phenylalanine. Only CDR3 DNA is held: 39 bases, read in frame from base 1.